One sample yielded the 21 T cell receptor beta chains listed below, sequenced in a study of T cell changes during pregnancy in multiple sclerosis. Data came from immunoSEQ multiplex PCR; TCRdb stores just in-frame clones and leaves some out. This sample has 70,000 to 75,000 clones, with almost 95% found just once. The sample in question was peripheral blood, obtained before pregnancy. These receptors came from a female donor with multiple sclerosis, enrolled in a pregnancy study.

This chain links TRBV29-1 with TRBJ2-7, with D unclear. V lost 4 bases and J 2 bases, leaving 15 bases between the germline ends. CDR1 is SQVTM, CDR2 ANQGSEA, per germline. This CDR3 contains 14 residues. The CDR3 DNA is TGCAGCGTTGCCATATCACTGGAGCCCTACGAGCAGTACTTC. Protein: CSVAISLEPYEQYF.

CDR3: CASSLGGFKSSTDTQYF. CDR3 DNA: TGTGCCAGCAGCTTGGGAGGGTTTAAATCTAGCACAGATACGCAGTATTTT. The rearrangement links TRBV11-3 to TRBJ2-3, with 7 bases that match TRBD2. The CDR3 is made up of 17 amino acids. CDR1 and CDR2 from the germline V gene are SGHNT and YENEEA. After removal of 3 bases from V and 0 bases from J, the junction contained 9 bases not matched to a gene.

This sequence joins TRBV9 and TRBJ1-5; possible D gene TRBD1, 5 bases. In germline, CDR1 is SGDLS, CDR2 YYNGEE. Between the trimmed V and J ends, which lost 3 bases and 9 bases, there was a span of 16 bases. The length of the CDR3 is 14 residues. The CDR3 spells CASSGGAGPGPQHF. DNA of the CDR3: TGTGCCAGCAGCGGTGGGGCGGGACCTGGGCCCCAGCATTTT.

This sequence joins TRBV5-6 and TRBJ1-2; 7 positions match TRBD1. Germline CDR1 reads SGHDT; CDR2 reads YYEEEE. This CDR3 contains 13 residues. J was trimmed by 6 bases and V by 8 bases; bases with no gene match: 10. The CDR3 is CASRTGATDGYTF. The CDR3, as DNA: TGTGCCAGTAGAACAGGGGCCACGGATGGCTACACCTTC.

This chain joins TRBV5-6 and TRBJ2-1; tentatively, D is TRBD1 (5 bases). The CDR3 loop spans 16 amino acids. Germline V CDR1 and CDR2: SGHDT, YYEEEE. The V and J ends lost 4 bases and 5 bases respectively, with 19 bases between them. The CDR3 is CASSPEGLGANNEQFF. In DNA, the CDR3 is TGTGCCAGCAGCCCCGAAGGGCTTGGGGCTAACAATGAGCAGTTCTTC.

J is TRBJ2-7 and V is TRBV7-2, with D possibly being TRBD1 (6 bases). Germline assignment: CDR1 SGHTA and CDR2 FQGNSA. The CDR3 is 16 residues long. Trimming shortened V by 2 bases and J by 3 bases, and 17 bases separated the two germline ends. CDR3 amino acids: CASSLTDGGELYEQYF. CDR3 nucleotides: TGTGCCAGCAGCTTAACAGATGGGGGCGAACTCTACGAGCAGTACTTC.

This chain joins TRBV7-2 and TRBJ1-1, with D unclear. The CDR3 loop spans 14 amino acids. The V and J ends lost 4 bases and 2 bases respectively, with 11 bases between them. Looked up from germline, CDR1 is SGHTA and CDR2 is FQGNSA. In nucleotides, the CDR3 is TGTGCCAGCAGCTCGGACTATGTAAACACTGAAGCTTTCTTT. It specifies CASSSDYVNTEAFF.

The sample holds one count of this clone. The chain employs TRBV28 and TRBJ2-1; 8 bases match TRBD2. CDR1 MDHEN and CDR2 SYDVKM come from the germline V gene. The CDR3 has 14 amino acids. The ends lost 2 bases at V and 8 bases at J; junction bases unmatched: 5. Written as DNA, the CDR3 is TGTGCCAGCAGTTTAAGCGGGAGTAAAGATGAGCAGTTCTTC. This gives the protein CASSLSGSKDEQFF.

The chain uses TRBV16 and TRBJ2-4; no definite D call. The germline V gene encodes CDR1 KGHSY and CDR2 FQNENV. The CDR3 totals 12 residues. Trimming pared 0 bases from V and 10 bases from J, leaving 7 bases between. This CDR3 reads CASSQSGEIQYF. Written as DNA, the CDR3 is TGTGCCAGCAGCCAATCAGGAGAAATTCAGTACTTC.

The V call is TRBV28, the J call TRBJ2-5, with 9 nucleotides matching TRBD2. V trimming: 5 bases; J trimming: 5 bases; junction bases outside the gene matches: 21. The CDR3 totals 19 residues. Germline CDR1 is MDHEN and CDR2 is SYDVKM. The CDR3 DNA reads TGTGCCAGCAGTCAACTTGAGGCTAGCGGGAAACTTCGGGCGGAGACCCAGTACTTC. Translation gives CASSQLEASGKLRAETQYF.

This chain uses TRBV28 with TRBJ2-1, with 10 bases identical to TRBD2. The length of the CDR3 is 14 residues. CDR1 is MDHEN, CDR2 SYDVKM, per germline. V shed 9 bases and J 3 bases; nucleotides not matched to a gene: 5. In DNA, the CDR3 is TGTGCCAGTCGGGCTAGCGGGAGCTACAATGAGCAGTTCTTC. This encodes CASRASGSYNEQFF.

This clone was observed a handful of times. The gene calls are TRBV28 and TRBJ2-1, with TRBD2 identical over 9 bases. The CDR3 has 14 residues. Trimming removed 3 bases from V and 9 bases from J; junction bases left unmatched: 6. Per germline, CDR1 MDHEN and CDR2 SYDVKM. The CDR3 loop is CASSLGLALSEQFF. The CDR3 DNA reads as TGTGCCAGCAGTTTGGGACTAGCTTTGAGTGAGCAGTTCTTC. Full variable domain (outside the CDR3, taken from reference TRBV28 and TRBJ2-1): DVKVTQSSRYLVKRTGEKVFLECVQDMDHENMFWYRQDPGLGLRLIYFSYDVKMKEKGDIPEGYSVSREKKERFSLILESASTNQTSMYLCASSLGLALSEQFFGPGTRLTVL.

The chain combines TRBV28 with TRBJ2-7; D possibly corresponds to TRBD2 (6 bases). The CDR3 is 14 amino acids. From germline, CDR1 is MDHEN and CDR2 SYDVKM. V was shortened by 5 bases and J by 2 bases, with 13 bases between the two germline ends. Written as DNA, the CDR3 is TGTGCCAGCAGTCCCAGCGGGCTAACCTACGAGCAGTACTTC. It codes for CASSPSGLTYEQYF.

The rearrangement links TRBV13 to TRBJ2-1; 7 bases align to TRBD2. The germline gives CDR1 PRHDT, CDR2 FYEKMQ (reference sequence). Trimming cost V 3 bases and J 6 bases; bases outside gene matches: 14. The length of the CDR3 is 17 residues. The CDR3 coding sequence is TGTGCCAGCAGCTTCTTCCTGTTAGCGGGTGCGGGCAATGAGCAGTTCTTC. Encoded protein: CASSFFLLAGAGNEQFF.

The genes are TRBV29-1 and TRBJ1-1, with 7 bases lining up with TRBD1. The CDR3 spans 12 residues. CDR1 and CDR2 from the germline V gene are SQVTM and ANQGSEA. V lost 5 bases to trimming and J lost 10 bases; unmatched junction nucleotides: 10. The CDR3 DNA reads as TGCAGCGTTAGGGGTGAGGGGGCGGTAGCTTTCTTT. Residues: CSVRGEGAVAFF.

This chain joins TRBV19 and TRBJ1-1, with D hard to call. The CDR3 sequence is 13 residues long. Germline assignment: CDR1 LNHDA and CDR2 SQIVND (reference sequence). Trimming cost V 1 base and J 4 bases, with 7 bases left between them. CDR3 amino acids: CASSIVAVTEAFF. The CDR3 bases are TGTGCCAGTAGTATAGTGGCGGTCACTGAAGCTTTCTTT.

DNA of the CDR3: TGTGCCAGCAGCCTAGACAGCGGCGATCAGCCCCAGCATTTT. Protein: CASSLDSGDQPQHF. The rearrangement links TRBV7-9 to TRBJ1-5; D may be TRBD1 (5 bases). The V end was cut by 5 bases, the J end by 5 bases, with 13 bases between. This CDR3 is built from 14 residues. Germline-derived CDR1 and CDR2 are SEHNR and FQNEAQ (reference sequence).

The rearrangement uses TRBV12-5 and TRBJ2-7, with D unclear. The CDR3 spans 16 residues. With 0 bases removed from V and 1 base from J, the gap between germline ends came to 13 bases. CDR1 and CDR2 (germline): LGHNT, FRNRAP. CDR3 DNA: TGTGCTAGTGGTTTGGTCCCAAGTCTAGAATCCTACGAGCAGTACTTC. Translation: CASGLVPSLESYEQYF.

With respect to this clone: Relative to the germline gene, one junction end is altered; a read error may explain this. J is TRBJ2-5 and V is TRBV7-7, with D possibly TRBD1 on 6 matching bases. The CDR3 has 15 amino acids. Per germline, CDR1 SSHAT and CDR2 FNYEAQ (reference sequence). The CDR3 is CASSPTQGQSETQYF. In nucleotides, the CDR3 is TGTGCTAGCAGCCCCACACAGGGCCAGTCAGAGACCCAGTACTTC.

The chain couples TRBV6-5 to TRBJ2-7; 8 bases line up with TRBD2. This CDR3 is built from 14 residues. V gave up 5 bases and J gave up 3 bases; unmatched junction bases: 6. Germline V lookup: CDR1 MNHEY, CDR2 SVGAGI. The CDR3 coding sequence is TGTGCCAGCAGTAGACGGGGGGGGTTCTACGAGCAGTACTTC. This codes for CASSRRGGFYEQYF.

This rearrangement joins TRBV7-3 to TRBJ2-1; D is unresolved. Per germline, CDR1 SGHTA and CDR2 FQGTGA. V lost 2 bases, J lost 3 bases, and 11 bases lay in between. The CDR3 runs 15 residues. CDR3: CASSLGRVVYNEQFF. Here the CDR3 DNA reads TGTGCCAGCAGCTTAGGGCGTGTGGTCTACAATGAGCAGTTCTTC.